The next 17 T cell receptor beta chains were all read from a single sample in a study of control samples from healthy donors and cancer patients. Only in-frame clones appear in the TCRdb table, and some are missing; sequencing was by immunoSEQ multiplex PCR. The top ten clones hold 0.7% to 0.85% of a sample with tens of thousands of clones, around 94% of them seen once. Sequencing used PBMCs. The receptors here all came from a man aged 30 to 45 with colorectal cancer.

The V and J genes are TRBV18 and TRBJ1-4; D is ambiguous. The V end was cut by 6 bases, the J end by 3 bases, with 11 bases between. Germline-derived CDR1 and CDR2 are KGHSH and LQKENI. This CDR3 contains 14 residues. The CDR3 DNA reads TGTGCCAGCTCCGAGGTGCGGGCTAATGAAAAACTGTTTTTT. It translates to CASSEVRANEKLFF. The complete variable domain, with remaining parts taken from reference TRBV18 and TRBJ1-4, reads NAGVMQNPRHLVRRRGQEARLRCSPMKGHSHVYWYRQLPEEGLKFMVYLQKENIIDESGMPKERFSAEFPKEGPSILRIQQVVRGDSAAYFCASSEVRANEKLFFGSGTQLSVL.

The V gene is TRBV11-3, the J gene TRBJ2-3, with D perhaps TRBD2 (6 bases). Trimming took off 5 bases at V and 2 bases at J, with 14 bases between the two ends. CDR1 is SGHNT and CDR2 is YENEEA in the germline V gene. The CDR3 runs 15 residues. The CDR3 sequence: CASSKTGLLTDTQYF. CDR3 DNA sequence: TGTGCCAGCAGCAAGACGGGACTGCTCACAGATACGCAGTATTTT.

V and J are TRBV7-9 and TRBJ1-6, with D perhaps TRBD1 (5 bases). V gave up 4 bases and J gave up 3 bases, with 7 bases separating them. The CDR3 sequence is 14 residues long. Germline V gene sequence: CDR1 SEHNR, CDR2 FQNEAQ (reference sequence). The CDR3 reads CASSSDIYNSPLHF. CDR3 DNA: TGTGCCAGCAGCTCGGACATCTATAATTCACCCCTCCACTTT.

The chain couples TRBV11-2 to TRBJ1-2, with 8 positions matching TRBD1. The J segment lost 4 bases and the V segment lost 5 bases, leaving 6 bases of the junction unmatched. The CDR3 sequence is 14 residues long. Germline values: CDR1 SGHAT, CDR2 FQNNGV. CDR3 region: CASSGGTGLYGYTF. The DNA for the CDR3 is TGTGCCAGCAGCGGCGGGACAGGACTCTATGGCTACACCTTC.

This clone came up a few times. The rearrangement uses TRBV10-1 and TRBJ1-1; D remains unclear. This CDR3 has 13 residues. Trimming cost V 4 bases and J 3 bases, with 9 bases left between them. Germline V gene data show CDR1 as WNHNN and CDR2 as SYGVQD (reference sequence). CDR3 sequence (DNA): TGCGCCAGCAGTGCTCCCGGGGACACTGAAGCTTTCTTT. Translated: CASSAPGDTEAFF.

The chain combines TRBV6-4 with TRBJ2-1, with 7 bases that match TRBD2. CDR1 is MRHNA and CDR2 is SNTAGT in the germline V gene. The V gene end was trimmed by 11 bases and the J gene end by 6 bases; junction bases not matched to a gene: 16. The CDR3 loop spans 15 amino acids. The CDR3 DNA is TGTGCCTTCAGTGGGGGAGGGGTCCGGGTCAATGAGCAGTTCTTC. Amino acids: CAFSGGGVRVNEQFF.

The J gene is TRBJ2-2, the V gene TRBV6-5; 11 bases are shared with TRBD2. CDR1 is MNHEY and CDR2 is SVGAGI in the germline V gene. This CDR3 spans 14 amino acids. V was clipped by 8 bases and J by 7 bases; unmatched bases: 6. The CDR3 nucleotides are TGTGCCAGCCGACTAGCGGGGCAAGTCGGGGAGCTGTTTTTT. Translated: CASRLAGQVGELFF.

The CDR3 protein is CASSLSIGRGDYGYTF. For the CDR3, the DNA is TGTGCCAGCAGTTTATCGATCGGCAGGGGAGACTATGGCTACACCTTC. The rearrangement uses TRBV27 and TRBJ1-2, with D perhaps TRBD1 (6 bases). Germline loops: CDR1 MNHEY, CDR2 SMNVEV (reference sequence). This CDR3 is 16 amino acids long. V lost 0 bases and J 3 bases, leaving 14 bases between the germline ends.

This chain joins TRBV10-3 and TRBJ2-5, with 13 bases lining up with TRBD2. V was clipped by 0 bases and J by 1 base; unmatched bases: 2. Germline-derived CDR1 and CDR2 are ENHRY and SYGVKD. This CDR3 has 17 residues. The CDR3 reads CAISESGLAGAQETQYF. In nucleotides, the CDR3 is TGTGCCATCAGTGAGTCAGGACTAGCGGGGGCCCAAGAGACCCAGTACTTC.

This chain uses TRBV10-3 with TRBJ2-1; D gene uncertain. Germline V CDR1 and CDR2: ENHRY, SYGVKD. Trimming removed 5 bases from V and 6 bases from J, with 17 bases in between. This CDR3 comprises 15 residues. Written as DNA, the CDR3 is TGTGCCATCAGTACCCTTCGTGAGCAGTCCAATGAGCAGTTCTTC. Translated: CAISTLREQSNEQFF.

The V gene is TRBV12-3 or TRBV12-4, the J gene TRBJ2-1; D gene ambiguous. The CDR3 length is 13 residues. Trimming shortened V by 7 bases and J by 8 bases, and 15 bases separated the two germline ends. This CDR3 reads CASINPDRDEQFF. The CDR3 coding sequence is TGTGCCAGCATTAATCCCGACCGGGATGAGCAGTTCTTC.

The chain combines TRBV10-2 with TRBJ1-1, with 11 bases matching TRBD1. CDR1 WSHSY and CDR2 SAAADI come from the germline V gene. The CDR3 totals 17 residues. V gave up 6 bases and J gave up 1 base; unmatched junction bases: 10. The CDR3 DNA reads as TGCGCCAGCAGGCCTCAGGACAGGGGGCGGGGGAACACTGAAGCTTTCTTT. Amino acids: CASRPQDRGRGNTEAFF.

The gene calls are TRBV6-2 or TRBV6-3 and TRBJ2-1; D possibly corresponds to TRBD2 (5 bases). Per the germline V gene, CDR1 is MNHEY and CDR2 is SVGEGT. The V end lost 3 bases, the J end lost 0 bases, and 9 bases lay between the germline ends. The CDR3 covers 15 residues. This CDR3 is CASSYMGSSYNEQFF. The CDR3 coding sequence is TGTGCCAGCAGTTATATGGGGAGCTCCTACAATGAGCAGTTCTTC.

This chain links TRBV5-1 with TRBJ1-6; D is uncertain. Germline lookup yields CDR1 SGHRS and CDR2 YFSETQ. V was cut by 5 bases and J by 5 bases, with 14 bases left in between. This CDR3 contains 15 residues. The CDR3 nucleotides read TGCGCCAGCAGGCCCTTGGGTCCTGATAATTCACCCCTCCACTTT. Amino acids: CASRPLGPDNSPLHF.

The rearrangement uses TRBV6-5 and TRBJ1-6, with 7 bases fitting TRBD1. V was clipped by 6 bases and J by 7 bases; unmatched bases: 9. Germline assignment: CDR1 MNHEY and CDR2 SVGAGI. The CDR3 sequence is 15 residues long. The CDR3 coding sequence is TGTGCCAGCAGGGCATACCGGGACAGCAATTCACCCCTCCACTTT. Its translation is CASRAYRDSNSPLHF.

The table lists this clone with a few counts. V gene TRBV5-4 combines with J gene TRBJ2-2, with D perhaps TRBD1 (5 bases). The CDR3 runs 15 residues. The ends were cut back, 0 bases at V and 13 bases at J, with 19 bases in the middle. Germline CDR1 is SGHNT and CDR2 is YYREEE (reference sequence). CDR3: CASSLASNGPGPLFF. CDR3 bases: TGTGCCAGCAGCTTGGCCTCGAATGGGCCAGGGCCGCTGTTTTTT.

V gene TRBV18 combines with J gene TRBJ1-1, with a tentative D call TRBD1 (6 bases). V shed 3 bases and J shed 1 base, with 9 bases lying between them. The germline CDR1 and CDR2 sequences are KGHSH and LQKENI. The CDR3 is made up of 14 amino acids. The CDR3 here is CASSPGGQNTEAFF. The CDR3 DNA follows: TGTGCCAGCTCACCGGGGGGCCAGAACACTGAAGCTTTCTTT.